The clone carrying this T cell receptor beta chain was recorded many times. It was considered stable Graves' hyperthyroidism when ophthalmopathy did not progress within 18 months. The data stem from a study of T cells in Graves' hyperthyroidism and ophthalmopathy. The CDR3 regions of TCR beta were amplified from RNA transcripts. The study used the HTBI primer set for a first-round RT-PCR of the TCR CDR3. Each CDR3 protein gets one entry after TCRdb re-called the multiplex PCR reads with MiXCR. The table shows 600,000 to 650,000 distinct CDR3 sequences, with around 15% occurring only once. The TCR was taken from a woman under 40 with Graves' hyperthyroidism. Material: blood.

Here the CDR3 DNA reads TGTGCCAGCAGCACGTTTTTGGGGACCAAGACGATCGATGAGCAGTTCTTC. This gives the protein CASSTFLGTKTIDEQFF. This chain connects TRBV9 to TRBJ2-1, with D possibly being TRBD1 or TRBD2 (5 bases each). The germline V gene encodes CDR1 SGDLS and CDR2 YYNGEE. The CDR3 is 17 residues long. V lost 4 bases, J lost 8 bases, and 25 bases lay in between.